These 24 T cell receptor beta chains came from one sample sequenced in a study of blood T cell repertoires in COVID-19. The table came from immunoSEQ multiplex PCR; TCRdb's copy has only in-frame clones and leaves some out. The top ten clones hold under 2% of a sample with under 500,000 clones, around nine tenths of them seen once. The sequencing input was PBMCs or T cells enriched from blood (not recorded which). These receptors were collected from a woman aged 18-35 years with acute COVID-19.

The chain carries TRBV7-2 and TRBJ1-3; TRBD1 matches 7 bases. This CDR3 is built from 14 residues. Germline CDR1 SGHTA, CDR2 FQGNSA. The ends lost 3 bases at V and 4 bases at J; junction bases unmatched: 3. The CDR3 bases are TGTGCCAGCAGCTTCTCACAGGGGGGAAACACCATATATTTT. Translating it yields CASSFSQGGNTIYF.

This clone was seen a single time. This chain links TRBV4-1 with TRBJ1-1; D gene unclear. This CDR3 has 14 residues. Between the trimmed V and J ends, which lost 2 bases and 6 bases, there was a span of 13 bases. Per germline, CDR1 MGHRA and CDR2 YSYEKL. The DNA for the CDR3 is TGCGCCAGCAGCCAAATGAGGGCCGCGGCTGAAGCTTTCTTT. Encoded protein: CASSQMRAAAEAFF.

The chain has TRBV6-6 and TRBJ2-2, with D possibly TRBD1 on 5 matching bases. In germline, CDR1 is MNHNY, CDR2 SVGAGI (reference sequence). The CDR3 consists of 17 residues. V was clipped by 5 bases and J by 1 base, with 17 bases between them. The CDR3 loop reads CASSHTGHDWNTGELFF. DNA of the CDR3: TGTGCCAGCAGTCACACAGGACATGACTGGAACACCGGGGAGCTGTTTTTT.

The rearrangement uses TRBV19 and TRBJ1-5, with D possibly matching TRBD1 (6 bases). Germline V gives CDR1 LNHDA, CDR2 SQIVND (reference sequence). V was pared by 5 bases and J by 0 bases, with 14 bases between. The CDR3 runs to 16 residues. CDR3 bases: TGTGCCAGTAGTTCCCGGGACAAACATAGCAATCAGCCCCAGCATTTT. Its translation: CASSSRDKHSNQPQHF.

This chain uses TRBV27 with TRBJ1-1; no reliable D call. This CDR3 is built from 16 residues. V was cut by 0 bases and J by 7 bases, with 18 bases left in between. The germline V gene encodes CDR1 MNHEY and CDR2 SMNVEV (reference sequence). The CDR3 sequence: CASSLSRVAGYGEAFF. DNA of the CDR3: TGTGCCAGCAGTTTATCTAGAGTGGCGGGTTACGGTGAAGCTTTCTTT.

The chain couples TRBV5-4 to TRBJ2-2; tentative D call: TRBD1 (6 bases). Between the trimmed V and J ends, which lost 0 bases and 1 base, there was a span of 10 bases. Germline CDR1 SGHNT, CDR2 YYREEE (reference sequence). CDR3 length equals 16 residues. CDR3 residues: CASSLAGTRNTGELFF. The CDR3, as DNA: TGTGCCAGCAGCTTGGCAGGGACAAGGAACACCGGGGAGCTGTTTTTT.

This clone was observed a few times. The chain is built from TRBV28 and TRBJ1-2; 10 nucleotides line up with TRBD1. The CDR3 has 17 residues. V lost 3 bases to trimming and J lost 4 bases; unmatched junction nucleotides: 11. The germline CDR1 and CDR2 sequences are MDHEN and SYDVKM. CDR3 in amino acids: CASSFLGLRDRGYGYTF. Written as DNA, the CDR3 is TGTGCCAGCAGTTTCCTAGGACTCCGGGACAGGGGCTATGGCTACACCTTC.

The rearrangement joins TRBV3-1 (or the pseudogene TRBV3-2) to TRBJ2-1; TRBD2 matches at 10 bases. Germline trimming cut 1 base from V and 6 bases from J; bases unmatched to any gene: 6. Per germline, CDR1 LGHDT and CDR2 YNNKEL (reference sequence). This CDR3 comprises 16 residues. CDR3 loop: CASSQVRVAGGNEQFF. CDR3 in DNA: TGTGCCAGCAGCCAAGTGAGAGTAGCGGGGGGCAATGAGCAGTTCTTC.

V is TRBV6-5 and J is TRBJ2-2; no reliable D call. The CDR3 extends over 13 amino acids. CDR1 MNHEY and CDR2 SVGAGI come from the germline V gene. V was trimmed by 7 bases and J by 3 bases, leaving 9 bases between them. DNA for the CDR3: TGTGCCAGCATTAGAACTGACACCGGGGAGCTGTTTTTT. This gives the protein CASIRTDTGELFF.

The J gene is TRBJ2-7, the V gene TRBV7-2; 10 bases align to TRBD2. In germline, CDR1 is SGHTA, CDR2 FQGNSA. V shed 0 bases, J shed 3 bases, and the junction held 11 bases outside the gene matches. This CDR3 is 18 amino acids long. The CDR3 reads CASSLAAGGTGLIYEQYF. The CDR3 DNA is TGTGCCAGCAGCTTAGCAGCGGGAGGGACGGGTCTAATCTACGAGCAGTACTTC.

The chain couples TRBV11-2 to TRBJ1-3; TRBD1 matches at 7 bases. The CDR3 consists of 14 residues. The junction had 4 bases not matched to a gene; V was cut back by 4 bases and J by 4 bases. Germline V gene data show CDR1 as SGHAT and CDR2 as FQNNGV. Here the CDR3 reads CASSSWDSGNTIYF. In DNA form, the CDR3 reads TGTGCCAGCAGCTCTTGGGACAGCGGAAACACCATATATTTT.

The CDR3: CASSPIQGAGGELFF. The CDR3, as DNA: TGTGCCAGCAGCCCAATCCAGGGGGCGGGCGGGGAGCTGTTTTTT. The chain employs TRBV7-6 and TRBJ2-2; 8 bases agree with TRBD1. The germline V gene encodes CDR1 SGHVS and CDR2 FNYEAQ. CDR3 length equals 15 residues. Trimming cost V 5 bases and J 7 bases; bases outside gene matches: 9.

CDR3 sequence: CASSQGFRGSTEAFF. The CDR3 coding sequence is TGTGCCAGCAGCCAAGGGTTCAGGGGCAGCACTGAAGCTTTCTTT. V is TRBV3-1 (or the pseudogene TRBV3-2) and J is TRBJ1-1; D might be TRBD1 (6 bases). V gave up 1 base and J gave up 4 bases, with 13 bases separating them. The CDR3 contains 15 residues. The germline gives CDR1 LGHDT, CDR2 YNNKEL (reference sequence).

Notes on this clone: The sample holds other DNA sequences that translate to the same CDR3. The CDR3 sequence: CASSQEGAETQYF. The CDR3 bases are TGTGCCAGCAGCCAGGAGGGTGCGGAGACCCAGTACTTC. The chain combines TRBV3-1 (or the pseudogene TRBV3-2) with TRBJ2-5, with D perhaps TRBD2 (6 bases). The CDR3 contains 13 residues. Trimming took 3 bases from V and 5 from J, leaving 10 bases between them. The V gene's germline CDR1 is LGHDT and CDR2 YNNKEL (reference sequence).

V gene TRBV18 combines with J gene TRBJ2-1; 8 bases line up with TRBD1. The CDR3 runs to 17 residues. CDR1 KGHSH and CDR2 LQKENI come from the germline V gene. V shed 5 bases and J 6 bases; nucleotides not matched to a gene: 15. In nucleotides, the CDR3 is TGTGCCAGCTCATCCTATTCCGGGACAGGCCACTTCAATGAGCAGTTCTTC. It yields the protein CASSSYSGTGHFNEQFF.

The chain recombines TRBV5-5 with TRBJ2-7, with 10 bases that match TRBD2. V was pared by 2 bases and J by 4 bases, with 6 bases of the junction left unmatched. Per germline, CDR1 SGHKS and CDR2 YYEKEE (reference sequence). The CDR3 runs 15 residues. CDR3 nucleotides: TGTGCCAGCAGCTTTGGGACTAGCGAGTTTTACGAGCAGTACTTC. Protein: CASSFGTSEFYEQYF.

The gene calls are TRBV12-3 or TRBV12-4 and TRBJ2-7; 9 positions agree with TRBD1. V was clipped by 6 bases and J by 4 bases; unmatched bases: 4. There are 13 residues in the CDR3. CDR3 in DNA: TGTGCCAGCAGGGGACAGGGAGGGTACGAGCAGTACTTC. It is translated as CASRGQGGYEQYF.

The chain carries TRBV7-8 and TRBJ2-7; tentative D call: TRBD1 (6 bases). V lost 4 bases, J lost 1 base, and 11 bases lay in between. The CDR3 runs 14 residues. The germline V gene encodes CDR1 SGHVS and CDR2 FQNEAQ. The CDR3 is CASSSRTESYEQYF. CDR3 coding DNA: TGTGCCAGCAGCTCTCGGACAGAGTCCTACGAGCAGTACTTC.

Points on this clone: At one of its ends the junction is not consistent with the germline gene, which may arise from a read error. The CDR3 DNA sequence: TGTGCCTGGAGTGTCGGGACAGGGCCCTCCAACGAGCAGTACTTC. It encodes CAWSVGTGPSNEQYF. This chain uses TRBV30 with TRBJ2-7, with TRBD1 identical over 9 bases. The V gene's germline CDR1 is GTSNPN and CDR2 SVGIG (reference sequence). CDR3 length: 15 amino acids.

There are a few counts of this clone. The chain uses TRBV3-1 (or the pseudogene TRBV3-2) and TRBJ1-6; 11 bases are shared with TRBD1. The CDR3 has 20 residues. From germline, CDR1 is LGHDT and CDR2 YNNKEL (reference sequence). The J segment lost 0 bases and the V segment lost 1 base, leaving 8 bases of the junction unmatched. The CDR3 nucleotides are TGTGCCAGCAGCCAAGTTAGAGGGACAGGGGGGAGCTCCTATAATTCACCCCTCCACTTT. Translation gives CASSQVRGTGGSSYNSPLHF.

The chain couples TRBV27 to TRBJ2-5; 8 positions agree with TRBD2. J gave up 4 bases and V 3 bases, and 4 bases lay outside the gene matches. The CDR3 is 14 residues long. The germline gives CDR1 MNHEY, CDR2 SMNVEV (reference sequence). CDR3: CASSFSLAGETQYF. The CDR3 DNA reads TGTGCCAGCAGTTTTTCTCTAGCGGGAGAGACCCAGTACTTC.

In its sample, this clone was seen a few times. V and J are TRBV4-1 and TRBJ1-5; no clear D gene. The CDR3 is 15 amino acids. Trimming took 0 bases from V and 7 from J, leaving 13 bases between them. Germline V gene sequence: CDR1 MGHRA, CDR2 YSYEKL. The CDR3 nucleotides are TGCGCCAGCAGCCAAGATTTGAGGGTTTGGCAGCCCCAGCATTTT. Amino acids: CASSQDLRVWQPQHF.

The V call is TRBV5-6, the J call TRBJ2-4; TRBD2 agrees at 15 bases. CDR3 size: 16 residues. The germline V gene has CDR1 SGHDT and CDR2 YYEEEE. With 3 bases clipped from V and 8 bases from J, the junction kept 6 bases outside the gene matches. The CDR3 coding sequence is TGTGCCAGCAGCTCCGGACTAGCGGGAGGGTATGACATTCAGTACTTC. This sequence encodes CASSSGLAGGYDIQYF.

V is TRBV6-2 or TRBV6-3 and J is TRBJ1-2; possibly TRBD1 for D (6 bases). Trimming stripped 5 bases from V and 8 bases from J, with 15 bases between. This CDR3 comprises 13 residues. Germline V CDR1 and CDR2: MNHEY, SVGEGT. The CDR3 loop reads CASSHNRAYGYTF. CDR3 nucleotide sequence: TGTGCCAGCAGTCATAACAGGGCGTACGGCTACACCTTC.